This T cell receptor beta chain derives from a study of cytomegalovirus exposure and HLA in healthy donors. Study summary: Earlier, 180 million or so T cells were analyzed, and about 100 million unique TCR beta sequences were found among them. In terms of ancestry, the Caucasian-associated cluster contained roughly 80% of the 398 genotyped donors.

Primers for the PCR totalled 60 Vbeta and 13 Jbeta. Clones were sequenced by immunoSEQ multiplex PCR, and TCRdb holds only the in-frame ones, with some missing. The table shows about 140,000 clones, with 77% occurring only once. Losses at the gene ends were 0 bases for V and 4 bases for J; bases not matched to a gene: 3. Germline assignment: CDR1 LNHNV and CDR2 YYDKDF (reference sequence). This CDR3 has 16 residues. The rearrangement joins TRBV15 to TRBJ2-7, with 13 bases matching TRBD2. The receptor was derived from a man aged 25 to 40 in good health and CMV-seronegative. What was sequenced was PBMCs. Written as DNA, the CDR3 is TGTGCCACCAGCAGAGATAGGACTAGCGGGAGTTACGAGCAGTACTTC. As protein: CATSRDRTSGSYEQYF.